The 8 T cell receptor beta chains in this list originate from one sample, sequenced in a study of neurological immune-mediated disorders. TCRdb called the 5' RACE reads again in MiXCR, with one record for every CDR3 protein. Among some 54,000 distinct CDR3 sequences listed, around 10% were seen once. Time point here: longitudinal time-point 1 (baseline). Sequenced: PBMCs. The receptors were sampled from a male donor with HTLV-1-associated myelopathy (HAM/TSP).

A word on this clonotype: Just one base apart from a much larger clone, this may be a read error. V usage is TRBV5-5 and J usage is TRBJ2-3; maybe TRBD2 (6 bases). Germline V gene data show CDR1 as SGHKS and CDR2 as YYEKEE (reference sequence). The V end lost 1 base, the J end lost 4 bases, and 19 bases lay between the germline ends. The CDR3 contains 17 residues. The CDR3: CASSLRAPGVGPDTQYF. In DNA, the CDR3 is TGTGCCAGCAGCTTGAGGGCCCCGGGAGTGGGCCCAGATACGCAGTATTTT.

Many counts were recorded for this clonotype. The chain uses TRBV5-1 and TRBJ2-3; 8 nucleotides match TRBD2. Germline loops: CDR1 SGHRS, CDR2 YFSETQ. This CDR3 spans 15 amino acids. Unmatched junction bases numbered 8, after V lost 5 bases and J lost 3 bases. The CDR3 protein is CASRSSGGGTDTQYF. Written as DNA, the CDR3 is TGCGCCAGCAGATCCAGCGGGGGAGGTACAGATACGCAGTATTTT.

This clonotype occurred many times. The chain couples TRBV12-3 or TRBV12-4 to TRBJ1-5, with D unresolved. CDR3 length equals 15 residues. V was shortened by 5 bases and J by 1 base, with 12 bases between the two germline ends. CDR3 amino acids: CASSLGLSSNQPQHF. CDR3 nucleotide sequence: TGTGCCAGCAGTCTCGGCCTAAGCAGCAATCAGCCCCAGCATTTT.

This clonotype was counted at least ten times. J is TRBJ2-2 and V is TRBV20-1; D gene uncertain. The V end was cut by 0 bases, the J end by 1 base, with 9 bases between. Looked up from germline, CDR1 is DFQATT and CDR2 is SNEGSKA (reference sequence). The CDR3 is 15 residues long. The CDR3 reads CSARDFALNTGELFF. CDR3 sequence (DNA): TGCAGTGCTAGAGATTTCGCGTTGAACACCGGGGAGCTGTTTTTT.

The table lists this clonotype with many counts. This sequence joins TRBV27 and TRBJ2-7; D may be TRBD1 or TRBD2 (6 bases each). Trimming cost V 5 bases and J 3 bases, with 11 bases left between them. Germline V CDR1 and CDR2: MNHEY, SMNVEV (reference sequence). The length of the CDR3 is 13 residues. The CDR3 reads CASSGGPHYEQYF. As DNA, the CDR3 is TGTGCCAGCAGTGGGGGGCCCCACTACGAGCAGTACTTC.

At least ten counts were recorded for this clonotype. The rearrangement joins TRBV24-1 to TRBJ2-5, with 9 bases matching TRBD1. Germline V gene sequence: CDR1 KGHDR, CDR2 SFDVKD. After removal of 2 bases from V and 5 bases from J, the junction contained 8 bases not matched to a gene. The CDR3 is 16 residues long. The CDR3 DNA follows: TGTGCCACCAGTGATTCCGGGACAGGGAGGAGGGAGACCCAGTACTTC. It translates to CATSDSGTGRRETQYF.

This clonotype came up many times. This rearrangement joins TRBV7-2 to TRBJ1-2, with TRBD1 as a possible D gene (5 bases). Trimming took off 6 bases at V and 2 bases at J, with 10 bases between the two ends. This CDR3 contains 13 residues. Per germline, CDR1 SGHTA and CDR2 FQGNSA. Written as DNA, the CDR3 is TGTGCCAGCAGTAGGGACGGGAACTATGGCTACACCTTC. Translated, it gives CASSRDGNYGYTF. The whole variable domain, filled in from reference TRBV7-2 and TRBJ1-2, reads GAGVSQSPSNKVTEKGKDVELRCDPISGHTALYWYRQSLGQGLEFLIYFQGNSAPDKSGLPSDRFSAERTGGSVSTLTIQRTQQEDSAVYLCASSRDGNYGYTFGSGTRLTVV.

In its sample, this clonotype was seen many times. The CDR3 sequence: CSASGGPSTDTQYF. The CDR3 nucleotides are TGCAGTGCAAGCGGGGGGCCTAGCACAGATACGCAGTATTTT. The J gene is TRBJ2-3, the V gene TRBV20-1, with 9 positions matching TRBD2. CDR1 and CDR2 from the germline V gene are DFQATT and SNEGSKA (reference sequence). This CDR3 is built from 14 residues. Losses at the gene ends were 6 bases for V and 0 bases for J; bases not matched to a gene: 4.